The 16 T cell receptor beta chains reported below all come from one sample, sequenced in a study of control samples from healthy donors and cancer patients (dated by TCRdb to 2019 to 2021). Libraries were built with the immunoSEQ multiplex PCR assay. TCRdb took this table from immuneACCESS and kept in-frame rearrangements with V and J called. Such tables lack part of the clones; where checked against another copy, unresolved V genes explain under half of the gap, and the rest is unexplained. The sample yields about 130,000 clones; around 94% were counted once. About 14% of the sample goes to the ten largest clones. Material for sequencing was PBMCs. Source of these receptors: a man aged 55 to 70 with colorectal cancer.

V and J are TRBV6-5 and TRBJ2-5; D is uncertain. V lost 2 bases to trimming and J lost 5 bases, with 3 bases between them. CDR1 is MNHEY, CDR2 SVGAGI, per germline. The CDR3 runs 11 residues. The CDR3, as DNA: TGTGCCAGCAGTTACGTGGAGACCCAGTACTTC. Amino acids: CASSYVETQYF.

The chain employs TRBV10-2 and TRBJ2-7, with TRBD1 identical over 11 bases. With V trimmed by 6 bases and J by 0 bases, 7 bases remained unmatched. CDR1 and CDR2 (germline): WSHSY, SAAADI. This CDR3 is built from 16 residues. CDR3 nucleotides: TGCGCCAGCAGCCTTCGGGACAGGGGGTTCTCCTACGAGCAGTACTTC. Translating gives CASSLRDRGFSYEQYF.

This clone was observed once. The genes are TRBV11-2 and TRBJ1-2, with 7 bases aligning to TRBD1. The J segment lost 6 bases and the V segment lost 3 bases, leaving 4 bases of the junction unmatched. In germline, CDR1 is SGHAT, CDR2 FQNNGV. The CDR3 runs to 13 residues. Here the CDR3 DNA reads TGTGCCAGCAGCTTTGAAACAGGGGATGGCTACACCTTC. Amino acids: CASSFETGDGYTF.

J is TRBJ1-1 and V is TRBV7-9, with a tentative D call TRBD1 (6 bases). The germline V gene has CDR1 SEHNR and CDR2 FQNEAQ (reference sequence). The CDR3 covers 14 residues. V shed 5 bases and J shed 4 bases, with 14 bases lying between them. CDR3 loop: CASSLTGPATEAFF. In nucleotides, the CDR3 is TGTGCCAGCAGCCTGACAGGCCCCGCCACTGAAGCTTTCTTT.

The chain employs TRBV9 and TRBJ2-2; D may match TRBD1 or TRBD2 (6 bases each). V shed 4 bases and J shed 5 bases, with 21 bases lying between them. This CDR3 is 17 amino acids long. The germline V gene encodes CDR1 SGDLS and CDR2 YYNGEE. CDR3 DNA: TGTGCCAGCAGCATCGGGTCCGGGGGCGCGAGAACCGGGGAGCTGTTTTTT. Encoded protein: CASSIGSGGARTGELFF.

This clone was seen just once. The chain employs TRBV6-1 and TRBJ2-5; D ambiguous. V lost 1 base and J lost 5, with 8 bases in between. CDR1 is MNHNS, CDR2 SASEGT, per germline. The CDR3 runs 13 residues. CDR3 residues: CASSEGNWETQYF. The DNA of the CDR3 is TGTGCCAGCAGTGAAGGAAATTGGGAGACCCAGTACTTC.

V and J are TRBV6-5 and TRBJ2-5, with D unresolved. The CDR3 is 14 amino acids. V was pared by 2 bases and J by 5 bases, with 12 bases between. Germline loops: CDR1 MNHEY, CDR2 SVGAGI. The DNA for the CDR3 is TGTGCCAGCAGTTACGGTCCCCAGGCGGAGACCCAGTACTTC. Protein: CASSYGPQAETQYF.

The chain employs TRBV5-1 and TRBJ1-3; D unresolved. The germline gives CDR1 SGHRS, CDR2 YFSETQ. The ends were cut back, 4 bases at V and 8 bases at J, with 10 bases in the middle. The CDR3 covers 12 residues. CDR3 DNA: TGCGCCAGCAGCGGTCAGGAGGACACCATATATTTT. Encoded protein: CASSGQEDTIYF.

V and J are TRBV6-4 and TRBJ1-1; D perhaps matches TRBD1 (5 bases). The CDR3 loop spans 14 amino acids. V was trimmed by 0 bases and J by 3 bases, leaving 8 bases between them. The V gene's germline CDR1 is MRHNA and CDR2 SNTAGT. Here the CDR3 reads CASSDSKGDTEAFF. CDR3 bases: TGTGCCAGCAGTGACTCTAAAGGGGACACTGAAGCTTTCTTT.

The DNA for the CDR3 is TGTGCCAGTAGTATGGTCGGGACAGGGATTGATCAGCCCCAGCATTTT. Protein product: CASSMVGTGIDQPQHF. This sequence joins TRBV19 and TRBJ1-5; 9 nucleotides match TRBD1. From germline, CDR1 is LNHDA and CDR2 SQIVND (reference sequence). Losses at the gene ends were 3 bases for V and 5 bases for J; bases not matched to a gene: 8. The CDR3 runs to 16 residues.

This clone was seen only a few times. This chain uses TRBV18 with TRBJ1-2, with no clear D. CDR1 and CDR2 from the germline V gene are KGHSH and LQKENI. V dropped 6 bases and J dropped 1 base, with 21 bases sitting between them. The CDR3 spans 17 residues. CDR3: CASSLQAARTSNYGYTF. CDR3 coding DNA: TGTGCCAGCTCCTTACAAGCGGCCCGAACTAGTAACTATGGCTACACCTTC. The full variable domain, completed using reference TRBV18 and TRBJ1-2, is NAGVMQNPRHLVRRRGQEARLRCSPMKGHSHVYWYRQLPEEGLKFMVYLQKENIIDESGMPKERFSAEFPKEGPSILRIQQVVRGDSAAYFCASSLQAARTSNYGYTFGSGTRLTVV.

V usage is TRBV5-6 and J usage is TRBJ2-5; a weak D match, TRBD1 (5 bases). Deletions cut 2 bases from V and 7 bases from J, with 15 bases between. The CDR3 runs 14 residues. Germline lookup yields CDR1 SGHDT and CDR2 YYEEEE. CDR3 sequence (DNA): TGTGCCAGCAGCTTAAGGCAGGGATTGGGGACCCAGTACTTC. Translation: CASSLRQGLGTQYF. Drawing the rest from reference TRBV5-6 and TRBJ2-5, the complete variable domain is DAGVTQSPTHLIKTRGQQVTLRCSPKSGHDTVSWYQQALGQGPQFIFQYYEEEERQRGNFPDRFSGHQFPNYSSELNVNALLLGDSALYLCASSLRQGLGTQYFGPGTRLLVL.

This clone came up once. The chain joins TRBV19 to TRBJ1-5; tentative D call: TRBD1 (5 bases). Germline V gives CDR1 LNHDA, CDR2 SQIVND (reference sequence). The CDR3 is 16 amino acids. With 1 base removed from V and 10 bases from J, the gap between germline ends came to 20 bases. CDR3 sequence reads: CASSIGGSRADTPQHF. The CDR3 bases are TGTGCCAGTAGTATAGGGGGGTCAAGAGCGGATACTCCCCAGCATTTT.

This chain connects TRBV14 to TRBJ2-3; D might be TRBD2 (6 bases). This CDR3 is 20 amino acids long. Trimming pared 0 bases from V and 0 bases from J, leaving 22 bases between. Germline CDR1 reads SGHDN; CDR2 reads FVKESK. The CDR3 nucleotides are TGTGCCAGCAGCCAAGAAGCGGGCCTCACGAAAATTACTAGCACAGATACGCAGTATTTT. It translates to CASSQEAGLTKITSTDTQYF.

V and J are TRBV24-1 and TRBJ2-5; a possible D gene is TRBD1 (6 bases). The CDR3 is 17 amino acids. Looked up from germline, CDR1 is KGHDR and CDR2 is SFDVKD. The germline V and J ends were trimmed by 1 base and 4 bases, with 18 bases remaining between them. CDR3 DNA: TGTGCCACCAGTGATTTCCCCTTAACGACAGGAGGAGAGACCCAGTACTTC. Its protein is CATSDFPLTTGGETQYF.

This clone was recorded once. V gene TRBV2 combines with J gene TRBJ2-4; D is uncertain. V was shortened by 8 bases and J by 1 base, with 12 bases between the two germline ends. Germline lookup yields CDR1 SNHLY and CDR2 FYNNEI. This CDR3 region has 14 residues. CDR3 protein: CASQKLAAKNIQYF. In nucleotides, the CDR3 is TGTGCCAGCCAGAAACTGGCCGCCAAAAACATTCAGTACTTC.